The 29 T cell receptor beta chains below come from one sample, sequenced in a study of blood T cell repertoires in COVID-19. Assay: immunoSEQ multiplex PCR; the TCRdb copy retains only in-frame clones and omits some. Among under 350,000 clones listed, approximately 85% were seen once. Sequencing was performed on peripheral blood. The receptors stem from a human donor in a cohort sampled during active COVID-19.

This chain joins TRBV6-5 and TRBJ2-7; 10 bases align to TRBD1. Germline loops: CDR1 MNHEY, CDR2 SVGAGI. The CDR3 has 15 residues. Trimming removed 10 bases from V and 3 bases from J; junction bases left unmatched: 12. CDR3 sequence: CATKPHRDRGYEQYF. The DNA for the CDR3 is TGTGCCACCAAACCTCACCGGGACAGGGGCTACGAGCAGTACTTC.

This clone was found a few times. The chain has TRBV7-9 and TRBJ2-7, with D possibly being TRBD2 (6 bases). The CDR3 is made up of 14 amino acids. The germline V gene has CDR1 SEHNR and CDR2 FQNEAQ (reference sequence). With 8 bases removed from V and 0 bases from J, the gap between germline ends came to 14 bases. CDR3 region: CASGYGGSSYEQYF. CDR3 DNA: TGTGCCAGCGGCTACGGGGGAAGCTCCTACGAGCAGTACTTC.

The CDR3 DNA reads as TGTGCCAGCAGCTTAGGGGGCCACTTTGAAGCTTTCTTT. It yields the protein CASSLGGHFEAFF. V is TRBV7-2 and J is TRBJ1-1; tentative D call: TRBD1 (5 bases). The germline V gene encodes CDR1 SGHTA and CDR2 FQGNSA. Deletions cut 1 base from V and 7 bases from J, with 10 bases between. The CDR3 has 13 residues.

The count of this clone is one. The chain couples TRBV30 to TRBJ1-1; D uncertain. This CDR3 is built from 15 residues. V was cut by 3 bases and J by 0 bases, with 14 bases left in between. The V gene's germline CDR1 is GTSNPN and CDR2 SVGIG (reference sequence). For the CDR3, the DNA is TGTGCCTGGAGCGGGGAGGGAGGCATGAACACTGAAGCTTTCTTT. Its protein product is CAWSGEGGMNTEAFF.

The rearrangement uses TRBV11-2 and TRBJ1-3; D remains ambiguous. The germline CDR1 and CDR2 sequences are SGHAT and FQNNGV. The V gene lost 1 base and the J gene lost 6 bases, with 7 bases spanning the gap. The CDR3 has 13 amino acids. The CDR3 is CASSLAGENTIYF. CDR3 nucleotide sequence: TGTGCCAGCAGCTTAGCCGGGGAAAACACCATATATTTT.

This chain links TRBV5-8 with TRBJ1-2; D remains ambiguous. The CDR3 runs 14 residues. Germline CDR1 and CDR2: SGHTS and YDEGEE. V lost 5 bases and J lost 4, with 15 bases in between. The CDR3 region is CASRRRGVGYGYTF. The CDR3 DNA is TGTGCCAGCAGACGTAGAGGAGTAGGCTATGGCTACACCTTC.

This clone appeared a few times. The same CDR3 also results from other DNA sequences found in this sample. The rearrangement joins TRBV3-1 (or the pseudogene TRBV3-2) to TRBJ1-3; D is unclear. The CDR3 has 15 amino acids. CDR1 and CDR2 from the germline V gene are LGHDT and YNNKEL (reference sequence). V was clipped by 1 base and J by 0 bases, with 7 bases between them. For the CDR3, the DNA is TGTGCCAGCAGCCAAGTGCTGAGCTCTGGAAACACCATATATTTT. Protein: CASSQVLSSGNTIYF.

The rearrangement uses TRBV5-1 and TRBJ2-7, with 12 bases that match TRBD2. The CDR3 loop spans 16 amino acids. Losses at the gene ends were 3 bases for V and 4 bases for J; bases not matched to a gene: 8. CDR1 and CDR2 from the germline V gene are SGHRS and YFSETQ. The CDR3 loop is CASSSLTSGGPYEQYF. CDR3 nucleotide sequence: TGCGCCAGCAGCTCGCTGACTAGCGGGGGTCCATACGAGCAGTACTTC.

This clone showed up just a few times. This chain uses TRBV30 with TRBJ1-1, with 8 bases lining up with TRBD1. The trim removed 3 bases at V and 8 bases at J, leaving 11 bases unmatched. Per the germline V gene, CDR1 is GTSNPN and CDR2 is SVGIG (reference sequence). CDR3 size: 14 residues. This CDR3 is CAWSPDGQGAEAFF. The CDR3 DNA is TGTGCCTGGAGCCCGGATGGGCAGGGGGCCGAAGCTTTCTTT.

The chain employs TRBV25-1 and TRBJ1-2; TRBD1 is a possible D gene (5 bases). Between the trimmed V and J ends, which lost 5 bases and 7 bases, there was a span of 11 bases. CDR1 is MGHDK and CDR2 is SYGVNS in the germline V gene. The CDR3 extends over 12 amino acids. The CDR3 DNA is TGTGCCAGCAGTCAGGGCTTGCGTGGCTACACCTTC. This codes for CASSQGLRGYTF.

The chain uses TRBV18 and TRBJ2-1, with D possibly being TRBD1 (6 bases). The V end was cut by 3 bases, the J end by 1 base, with 10 bases between. The length of the CDR3 is 15 residues. Germline V gene data show CDR1 as KGHSH and CDR2 as LQKENI. In DNA form, the CDR3 reads TGTGCCAGCTCACCTAGACAGGAGTCCTACAATGAGCAGTTCTTC. It codes for CASSPRQESYNEQFF.

This clone was detected only once. The chain carries TRBV12-3 or TRBV12-4 and TRBJ1-4; maybe TRBD1 (6 bases). The CDR3 runs to 13 residues. Trimming cost V 6 bases and J 8 bases, with 13 bases left between them. The CDR3 loop is CASSPGGGEKLFF. The CDR3 coding sequence is TGTGCCAGCAGCCCTGGGGGGGGCGAAAAACTGTTTTTT.

The CDR3 sequence is CASSGQDSNQPQHF. The CDR3 DNA reads as TGTGCCAGCAGTGGGCAGGATAGCAATCAGCCCCAGCATTTT. The chain carries TRBV25-1 and TRBJ1-5; D not certain. V lost 4 bases and J 0 bases, leaving 7 bases between the germline ends. There are 14 residues in the CDR3. In germline, CDR1 is MGHDK, CDR2 SYGVNS.

In its sample, this clone was seen a few times. The V gene is TRBV5-4, the J gene TRBJ1-6; maybe TRBD1 (5 bases). CDR1 is SGHNT and CDR2 is YYREEE in the germline V gene (reference sequence). V lost 4 bases and J 0 bases, leaving 11 bases between the germline ends. This CDR3 has 16 residues. The CDR3 DNA is TGTGCCAGCAGCCCCGGGCAGGGCTCCTATAATTCACCCCTCCACTTT. Protein sequence: CASSPGQGSYNSPLHF.

In DNA form, the CDR3 reads TGTGCCAGCAGCTCAGGGAGGCTAGCCAAAAACATTCAGTACTTC. This translates into CASSSGRLAKNIQYF. The chain uses TRBV6-5 and TRBJ2-4; a weak D match, TRBD2 (6 bases). CDR3 size: 15 residues. Per the germline V gene, CDR1 is MNHEY and CDR2 is SVGAGI. The V gene lost 6 bases and the J gene lost 0 bases, with 12 bases spanning the gap.

V and J are TRBV3-1 (or the pseudogene TRBV3-2) and TRBJ2-1; 9 nucleotides line up with TRBD2. V lost 1 base and J lost 9; bases outside the gene matches: 10. The CDR3 has 16 residues. Looked up from germline, CDR1 is LGHDT and CDR2 is YNNKEL (reference sequence). The CDR3 nucleotides read TGTGCCAGCAGCCAAGCTCACCGCGGGGGGGCGAGTGAGCAGTTCTTC. Its translation is CASSQAHRGGASEQFF.

The CDR3 sequence is CASRIQGNTGELFF. Written as DNA, the CDR3 is TGTGCCAGCAGAATACAGGGAAACACCGGGGAGCTGTTTTTT. The rearrangement uses TRBV9 and TRBJ2-2; perhaps TRBD1 as D (6 bases). V shed 5 bases and J shed 2 bases, with 10 bases lying between them. Per germline, CDR1 SGDLS and CDR2 YYNGEE. This CDR3 has 14 residues.

The CDR3 coding sequence is TGTGCCACCAGTGAAAAGGGGACTGAAGCTTTCTTT. Translated: CATSEKGTEAFF. This chain connects TRBV24-1 to TRBJ1-1; D may be TRBD1 (5 bases). Germline CDR1 is KGHDR and CDR2 is SFDVKD. This CDR3 region has 12 residues. Trimming removed 4 bases at V and 5 bases at J, with 7 bases between.

This clone was recorded once. V gene TRBV3-1 (or the pseudogene TRBV3-2) combines with J gene TRBJ2-1; D may be TRBD1 (6 bases). Between the trimmed V and J ends, which lost 4 bases and 4 bases, there was a span of 11 bases. This CDR3 is 14 amino acids long. Germline-derived CDR1 and CDR2 are LGHDT and YNNKEL (reference sequence). CDR3 loop: CASSPWTAYNEQFF. CDR3 sequence (DNA): TGTGCCAGCAGCCCCTGGACAGCGTACAATGAGCAGTTCTTC.

About this clone itself: This specimen includes other DNA sequences encoding the same CDR3. The genes are TRBV19 and TRBJ1-1; D is possibly TRBD1 (5 bases). Germline values: CDR1 LNHDA, CDR2 SQIVND (reference sequence). The CDR3 runs 14 residues. V lost 5 bases to trimming and J lost 1 base, with 11 bases between them. The CDR3 region has the DNA TGTGCCAGTAGTCCAGGGCTGGGGAACACTGAAGCTTTCTTT. It codes for CASSPGLGNTEAFF. The variable domain in full, with the rest retrieved from reference TRBV19 and TRBJ1-1, is DGGITQSPKYLFRKEGQNVTLSCEQNLNHDAMYWYRQDPGQGLRLIYYSQIVNDFQKGDIAEGYSVSREKKESFPLTVTSAQKNPTAFYLCASSPGLGNTEAFFGQGTRLTVV.

This rearrangement joins TRBV11-3 to TRBJ2-2; D may be TRBD2 (7 bases). The germline V and J ends were trimmed by 6 bases and 0 bases, with 14 bases remaining between them. This CDR3 comprises 16 residues. Germline lookup yields CDR1 SGHNT and CDR2 YENEEA. CDR3 sequence reads: CASRRGGHANTGELFF. As DNA, the CDR3 is TGTGCCAGCAGGAGGGGGGGCCACGCGAACACCGGGGAGCTGTTTTTT.

The genes are TRBV24-1 and TRBJ2-5; no clear D. The V gene lost 3 bases and the J gene lost 3 bases, with 7 bases spanning the gap. Germline CDR1 reads KGHDR; CDR2 reads SFDVKD. There are 13 residues in the CDR3. The CDR3 nucleotides read TGTGCCACCAGTGATAAAACAGAAGAGACCCAGTACTTC. Translating gives CATSDKTEETQYF.

A few counts support this clone. The chain joins TRBV2 to TRBJ2-3; 7 bases match TRBD2. The germline V gene has CDR1 SNHLY and CDR2 FYNNEI. This CDR3 region has 15 residues. V shed 2 bases and J 4 bases; nucleotides not matched to a gene: 6. The DNA for the CDR3 is TGTGCCAGCAGTGAATTTTCGGGGGGACCAGATACGCAGTATTTT. Encoded protein: CASSEFSGGPDTQYF. Using reference TRBV2 and TRBJ2-3 for the parts outside the CDR3, the full variable domain is EPEVTQTPSHQVTQMGQEVILRCVPISNHLYFYWYRQILGQKVEFLVSFYNNEISEKSEIFDDQFSVERPDGSNFTLKIRSTKLEDSAMYFCASSEFSGGPDTQYFGPGTRLTVL.

This chain connects TRBV2 to TRBJ2-7; D gene unclear. With 3 bases removed from V and 6 bases from J, the gap between germline ends came to 6 bases. The CDR3 is 11 residues long. CDR1 and CDR2 from the germline V gene are SNHLY and FYNNEI. The CDR3 region has the DNA TGTGCCAGCAGTGATATAGTCGAGCAGTACTTC. Amino acids: CASSDIVEQYF.

V usage is TRBV27 and J usage is TRBJ2-7; possible D gene TRBD2, 6 bases. Germline-derived CDR1 and CDR2 are MNHEY and SMNVEV (reference sequence). The CDR3 runs 12 residues. Trimming cost V 8 bases and J 0 bases, with 8 bases left between them. CDR3 in amino acids: CASGRSSYEQYF. In DNA form, the CDR3 reads TGTGCCAGCGGGAGGAGCTCCTACGAGCAGTACTTC.

The chain couples TRBV7-9 to TRBJ2-1; D is undetermined. CDR3 length: 15 amino acids. Deletions cut 3 bases from V and 1 base from J, with 10 bases between. Germline values: CDR1 SEHNR, CDR2 FQNEAQ (reference sequence). This CDR3 reads CASSFTAVSYNEQFF. In DNA, the CDR3 is TGTGCCAGCAGCTTCACGGCGGTATCCTACAATGAGCAGTTCTTC.

This chain uses TRBV25-1 with TRBJ1-6, with D maybe TRBD1 (6 bases). CDR1 and CDR2 (germline): MGHDK, SYGVNS. Trimming removed 5 bases at V and 10 bases at J, with 9 bases between. The CDR3 is 12 amino acids. CDR3 nucleotide sequence: TGTGCCAGCAGTAACAGGGAATCACCCCTCCACTTT. Translated, it gives CASSNRESPLHF.

V and J are TRBV5-1 and TRBJ2-1; possible D gene TRBD2, 5 bases. Germline CDR1 and CDR2: SGHRS and YFSETQ. The CDR3 extends over 14 amino acids. V lost 4 bases and J 4 bases, leaving 12 bases between the germline ends. The CDR3 DNA reads TGCGCCAGCAGCCGCGTTCGGGGATACAATGAGCAGTTCTTC. Amino acids: CASSRVRGYNEQFF.

The chain joins TRBV5-8 to TRBJ2-1; TRBD2 matches 14 bases. The CDR3 extends over 14 amino acids. V lost 5 bases and J lost 7; bases outside the gene matches: 2. Per germline, CDR1 SGHTS and CDR2 YDEGEE. CDR3 DNA sequence: TGTGCCAGCAGGACTAGCGGGGGGGCAAATGAGCAGTTCTTC. It specifies CASRTSGGANEQFF.